This is a list of T cell receptor beta chains from one sample in a study of blood T cell repertoires in COVID-19. Profiled with immunoSEQ multiplex PCR; TCRdb holds only in-frame clones, not every one. The data show about 73,000 clones, 85% to 90% seen once. Sequenced sample: peripheral blood. The receptor set was obtained from an older man with acute or convalescent COVID-19. The CDR3 runs from the conserved cysteine through the conserved F or W. Each record gives: CDR3 protein, CDR3 DNA, clone size, V gene, J gene, D gene. The D gene is left open where the match is weak. A clone size is listed for some rows: how often the clone was seen (once, few, many), or a class if it is expanded.

CASSSRDRGPTEAFF	TGTGCCAGCAGCAGCCGGGACAGGGGGCCCACTGAAGCTTTCTTT	NA	TRBV5-4	TRBJ1-1	TRBD1
CASSPGAYTDTQYF	TGTGCCAGCAGTCCAGGGGCCTACACAGATACGCAGTATTTT	NA	TRBV7-9	TRBJ2-3	NA
CASSFEAGGDGYTF	TGCGCCAGCAGCTTCGAGGCAGGGGGCGACGGCTACACCTTC	NA	TRBV5-1	TRBJ1-2	TRBD1
CASSQVTGAHQFF	TGTGCCAGCAGCCAAGTAACTGGGGCTCATCAGTTCTTC	NA	TRBV3-1/TRBV3-2	TRBJ2-1	NA
CASSPPGQGLYTF	TGTGCCAGCAGCCCGCCGGGACAGGGGCTCTACACCTTC	once	TRBV12-3/TRBV12-4	TRBJ1-2	TRBD1
CASSLGGLASYEQYF	TGTGCCAGCAGCTTAGGAGGTCTGGCCTCCTACGAGCAGTACTTC	NA	TRBV7-2	TRBJ2-7	NA
CASSLRIYSGNTIYF	TGTGCCAGCAGTCTCAGGATTTACTCTGGAAACACCATATATTTT	NA	TRBV5-6	TRBJ1-3	NA
CAWSRGSYEQYF	TGTGCCTGGAGCAGGGGCTCCTACGAGCAGTACTTC	few	TRBV30	TRBJ2-7	NA
CASSAPRGGGTYNEQFF	TGTGCCAGCAGCGCCCCCCGGGGAGGTGGGACCTACAATGAGCAGTTCTTC	NA	TRBV9	TRBJ2-1	NA
CASSQLRLALFNEQFF	TGTGCCAGCAGTCAACTGAGACTAGCGCTCTTCAATGAGCAGTTCTTC	NA	TRBV9	TRBJ2-1	TRBD2
CASSQGRGSGQTQYF	TGTGCCAGCAGCCAGGGGCGGGGTAGTGGGCAGACCCAGTACTTC	NA	TRBV3-1/TRBV3-2	TRBJ2-5	NA
CASSSVYTEAFF	TGTGCCAGCAGCAGCGTTTACACTGAAGCTTTCTTT	NA	TRBV6-5	TRBJ1-1	NA
CASLGQEMMNTEAFF	TGTGCCAGCCTGGGACAGGAAATGATGAACACTGAAGCTTTCTTT	once	TRBV28	TRBJ1-1	TRBD1
CASSQGQGHYNEQFF	TGTGCCAGCAGCCAAGGACAGGGTCACTACAATGAGCAGTTCTTC	NA	TRBV3-1/TRBV3-2	TRBJ2-1	TRBD1
CASIFNNEQFF	TGTGCCAGCATATTTAACAATGAGCAGTTCTTC	NA	TRBV6-5	TRBJ2-1	NA
CASSPARGNNQPQHF	TGTGCCAGCAGCCCCGCTAGGGGAAATAATCAGCCCCAGCATTTT	NA	TRBV7-8	TRBJ1-5	NA
CASSPLGGYNEQFF	TGTGCCAGCAGTCCCCTCGGGGGCTACAATGAGCAGTTCTTC	NA	TRBV27	TRBJ2-1	NA
CASSRLEGQGNEQFF	TGCGCCAGCAGTCGTCTAGAGGGACAGGGGAATGAGCAGTTCTTC	NA	TRBV23-1	TRBJ2-1	TRBD1
CASSPTGGTGNTIYF	TGTGCCAGCAGTCCTACAGGGGGCACTGGAAACACCATATATTTT	few	TRBV6-6	TRBJ1-3	TRBD1
CATSRSHGTIYTDTQYF	TGTGCCACCAGCAGATCCCACGGGACTATATACACAGATACGCAGTATTTT	NA	TRBV15	TRBJ2-3	TRBD2
CSASWGQGTGELFF	TGCAGTGCTAGTTGGGGGCAGGGCACCGGGGAGCTGTTTTTT	NA	TRBV20-1	TRBJ2-2	NA
CASSQETGTDTQYF	TGTGCCAGCAGCCAAGAAACGGGGACAGATACGCAGTATTTT	NA	TRBV3-1/TRBV3-2	TRBJ2-3	NA
CASSSLAGARSEQYF	TGTGCCAGCAGCTCACTAGCGGGAGCAAGGAGCGAGCAGTACTTC	NA	TRBV7-8	TRBJ2-7	TRBD2
CASSDFRDRGQETQYF	TGTGCCAGCAGTGACTTCCGGGACAGGGGCCAAGAGACCCAGTACTTC	NA	TRBV6-1	TRBJ2-5	TRBD1
CASSFRAGNQETQYF	TGTGCCAGCAGCTTCCGGGCGGGCAACCAAGAGACCCAGTACTTC	NA	TRBV5-5	TRBJ2-5	NA
CASSFGSRTGGFTEAFF	TGTGCCAGCAGCTTCGGCTCGCGGACAGGGGGCTTCACTGAAGCTTTCTTT	once	TRBV11-2	TRBJ1-1	TRBD1
CASSLQAHEQFF	TGTGCCAGCAGCTTACAGGCCCATGAGCAGTTCTTC	NA	TRBV7-2	TRBJ2-1	NA
CASSQSLGGSAYGYTF	TGTGCCAGCAGCCAGTCGTTGGGGGGAAGCGCCTATGGCTACACCTTC	NA	TRBV14	TRBJ1-2	NA
CASSQESTGNTEAFF	TGTGCCAGCAGCCAAGAGTCCACGGGGAACACTGAAGCTTTCTTT	NA	TRBV3-1/TRBV3-2	TRBJ1-1	NA
CASSSGQLNEKLFF	TGCGCCAGCAGCTCGGGACAGCTTAATGAAAAACTGTTTTTT	NA	TRBV5-1	TRBJ1-4	TRBD1
CASSFTDMNTEAFF	TGTGCCAGCAGCTTTACAGACATGAACACTGAAGCTTTCTTT	NA	TRBV3-1/TRBV3-2	TRBJ1-1	NA
CASSPGQGLSGYTF	TGTGCCAGCAGCCCGGGACAGGGGTTAAGTGGCTACACCTTC	NA	TRBV3-1/TRBV3-2	TRBJ1-2	TRBD1
CATSGQSTDTQYF	TGTGCCACCAGTGGGCAGAGCACAGATACGCAGTATTTT	NA	TRBV24-1	TRBJ2-3	NA
CAWSEGTGYLDEQYF	TGTGCCTGGAGTGAAGGGACAGGGTATTTGGACGAGCAGTACTTC	NA	TRBV30	TRBJ2-7	TRBD1
CASSYFTPGQGNTIYF	TGTGCCAGCAGTTACTTTACCCCGGGACAGGGAAACACCATATATTTT	NA	TRBV6-6	TRBJ1-3	TRBD1
CASSLLGLNSEQYF	TGTGCCAGCAGCCTGCTGGGCCTTAACTCCGAGCAGTACTTC	NA	TRBV27	TRBJ2-7	NA
CASSLDSGALPSSYNEQFF	TGTGCCAGCAGCTTAGATAGCGGGGCCCTTCCAAGCTCCTACAATGAGCAGTTCTTC	NA	TRBV7-2	TRBJ2-1	TRBD2
CASSRTGGDEKLFF	TGTGCCAGCAGCCGGACAGGGGGTGATGAAAAACTGTTTTTT	NA	TRBV5-6	TRBJ1-4	TRBD1
CASGNRVDYEQYF	TGTGCCAGTGGTAACAGGGTAGACTACGAGCAGTACTTC	NA	TRBV6-5	TRBJ2-7	NA
CASSSSTGGTEAFF	TGTGCCAGCAGCTCTTCGACAGGGGGGACTGAAGCTTTCTTT	NA	TRBV3-1/TRBV3-2	TRBJ1-1	TRBD1
CASSQGQGNSPLHF	TGTGCCAGCAGTCAGGGACAGGGAAATTCACCCCTCCACTTT	NA	TRBV6-5	TRBJ1-6	TRBD1
CASIGTSSEAFF	TGTGCCAGCATTGGGACATCTAGTGAAGCTTTCTTT	NA	TRBV25-1	TRBJ1-1	NA
CASSFTGGNSPLHF	TGTGCCAGCAGCTTTACGGGGGGTAATTCACCCCTCCACTTT	NA	TRBV5-4	TRBJ1-6	NA
CASSLGTGGDTQYF	TGTGCCAGCAGCTTAGGGACAGGGGGGGATACGCAGTATTTT	NA	TRBV7-9	TRBJ2-3	TRBD1
CASSEGRGYVPQHF	TGCGCCAGCAGTGAAGGCAGGGGTTACGTGCCCCAGCATTTT	NA	TRBV10-2	TRBJ1-5	NA
CSASGQGGQATDTQYF	TGCAGTGCTAGTGGTCAAGGGGGACAGGCCACAGATACGCAGTATTTT	NA	TRBV20-1	TRBJ2-3	TRBD1
CASSPGARLSGEQFF	TGTGCCAGCAGCCCTGGGGCTCGGCTAAGCGGGGAGCAGTTCTTC	NA	TRBV7-9	TRBJ2-1	NA
CASSSARQGRDYGYTF	TGCGCCAGCAGCTCAGCCAGACAGGGTAGGGACTATGGCTACACCTTC	NA	TRBV5-1	TRBJ1-2	TRBD1
CASSLSPGTGGSTGELFF	TGTGCCAGCAGTTTGTCTCCGGGGACAGGCGGATCCACCGGGGAGCTGTTTTTT	NA	TRBV28	TRBJ2-2	TRBD1
CASSLGAGPGRSGELFF	TGTGCCAGCAGCTTGGGTGCGGGCCCAGGCCGATCCGGGGAGCTGTTTTTT	NA	TRBV7-9	TRBJ2-2	NA
CASSFGGGPDTQYF	TGTGCCAGCAGCTTTGGCGGGGGCCCAGATACGCAGTATTTT	NA	TRBV7-3	TRBJ2-3	NA
CASSRIDRGYQPQHF	TGTGCCAGCAGCCGAATCGACAGGGGGTATCAGCCCCAGCATTTT	NA	TRBV5-8	TRBJ1-5	TRBD1
CASSPGTGGAKDGYTF	TGTGCCAGCAGCCCCGGGACAGGGGGCGCAAAGGATGGCTACACCTTC	NA	TRBV3-1/TRBV3-2	TRBJ1-2	TRBD1
CASSSGQAGNTEAFF	TGTGCCAGCAGCTCGGGACAGGCGGGGAACACTGAAGCTTTCTTT	NA	TRBV11-2	TRBJ1-1	TRBD1
CASSLTSGGLNEQFF	TGTGCCAGCAGCCTGACTAGCGGGGGGTTGAATGAGCAGTTCTTC	NA	TRBV7-2	TRBJ2-1	TRBD2
CASSSYYGGYTF	TGTGCCAGCAGTTCTTACTATGGCGGCTACACCTTC	NA	TRBV12-3/TRBV12-4	TRBJ1-2	NA
CATSLQPTGGGAAKNIQYF	TGTGCCACCAGCCTACAGCCCACGGGGGGAGGGGCGGCCAAAAACATTCAGTACTTC	NA	TRBV7-8	TRBJ2-4	TRBD2
CASSLDTRRGYTF	TGTGCCAGCAGCTTGGACACCAGGCGAGGCTACACCTTC	NA	TRBV5-4	TRBJ1-2	NA